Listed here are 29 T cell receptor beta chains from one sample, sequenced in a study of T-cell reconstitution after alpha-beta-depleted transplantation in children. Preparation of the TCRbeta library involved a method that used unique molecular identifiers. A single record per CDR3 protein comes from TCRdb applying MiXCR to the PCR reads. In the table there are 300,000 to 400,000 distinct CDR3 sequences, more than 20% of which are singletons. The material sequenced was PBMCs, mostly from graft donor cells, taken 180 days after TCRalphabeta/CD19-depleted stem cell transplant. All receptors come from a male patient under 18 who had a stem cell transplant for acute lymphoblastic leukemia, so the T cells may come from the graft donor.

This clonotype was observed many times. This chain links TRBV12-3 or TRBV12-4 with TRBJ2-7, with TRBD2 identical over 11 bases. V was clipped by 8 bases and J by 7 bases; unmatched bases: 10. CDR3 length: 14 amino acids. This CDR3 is CASLLGLAGGEQYF. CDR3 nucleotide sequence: TGTGCCAGCCTACTGGGGCTAGCGGGAGGTGAGCAGTACTTC.

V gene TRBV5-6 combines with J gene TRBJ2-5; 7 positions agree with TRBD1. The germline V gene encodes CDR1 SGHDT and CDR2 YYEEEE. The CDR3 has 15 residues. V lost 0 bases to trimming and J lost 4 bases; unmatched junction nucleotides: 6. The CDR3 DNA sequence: TGTGCCAGCAGCTTGGTAGGGGGCGAGGGAGAGACCCAGTACTTC. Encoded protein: CASSLVGGEGETQYF.

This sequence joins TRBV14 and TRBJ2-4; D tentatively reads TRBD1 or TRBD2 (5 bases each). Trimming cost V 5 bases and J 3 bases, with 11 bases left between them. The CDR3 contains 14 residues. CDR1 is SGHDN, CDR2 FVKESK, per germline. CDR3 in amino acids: CASSAWDLKNIQYF. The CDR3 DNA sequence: TGTGCCAGCAGCGCATGGGACCTCAAAAACATTCAGTACTTC.

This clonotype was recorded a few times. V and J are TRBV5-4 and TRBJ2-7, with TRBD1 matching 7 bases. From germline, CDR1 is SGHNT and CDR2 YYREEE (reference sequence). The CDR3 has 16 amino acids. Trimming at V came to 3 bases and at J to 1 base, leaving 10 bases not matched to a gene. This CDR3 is CASSSSKRDSSYEQYF. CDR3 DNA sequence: TGTGCCAGCAGCTCGTCCAAACGGGACAGTTCCTACGAGCAGTACTTC.

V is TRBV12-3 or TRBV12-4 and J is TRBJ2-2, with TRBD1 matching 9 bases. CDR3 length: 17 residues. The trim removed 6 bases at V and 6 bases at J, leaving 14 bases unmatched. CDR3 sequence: CASSLARQGERAGELFF. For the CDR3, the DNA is TGTGCCAGCAGCCTCGCCCGACAGGGGGAGAGGGCCGGGGAGCTGTTTTTT.

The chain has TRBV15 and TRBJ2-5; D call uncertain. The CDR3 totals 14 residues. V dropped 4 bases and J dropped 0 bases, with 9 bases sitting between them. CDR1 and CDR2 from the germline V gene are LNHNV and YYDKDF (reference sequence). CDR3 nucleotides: TGTGCCACCAGCATTGGACGCAACCAAGAGACCCAGTACTTC. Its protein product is CATSIGRNQETQYF.

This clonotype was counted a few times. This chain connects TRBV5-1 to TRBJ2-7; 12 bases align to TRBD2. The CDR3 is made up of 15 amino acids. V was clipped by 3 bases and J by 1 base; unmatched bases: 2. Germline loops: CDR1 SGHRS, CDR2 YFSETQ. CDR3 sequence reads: CASSYTSGRSYEQYF. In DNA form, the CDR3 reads TGCGCCAGCAGCTACACTAGCGGGAGGTCCTACGAGCAGTACTTC.

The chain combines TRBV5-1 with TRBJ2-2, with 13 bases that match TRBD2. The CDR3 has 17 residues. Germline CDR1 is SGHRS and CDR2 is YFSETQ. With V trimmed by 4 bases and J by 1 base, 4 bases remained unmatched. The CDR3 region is CASSKGLAGLNTGELFF. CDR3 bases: TGCGCCAGCAGCAAGGGACTAGCGGGGCTGAACACCGGGGAGCTGTTTTTT. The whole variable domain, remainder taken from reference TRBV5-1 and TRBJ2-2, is KAGVTQTPRYLIKTRGQQVTLSCSPISGHRSVSWYQQTPGQGLQFLFEYFSETQRNKGNFPGRFSGRQFSNSRSEMNVSTLELGDSALYLCASSKGLAGLNTGELFFGEGSRLTVL.

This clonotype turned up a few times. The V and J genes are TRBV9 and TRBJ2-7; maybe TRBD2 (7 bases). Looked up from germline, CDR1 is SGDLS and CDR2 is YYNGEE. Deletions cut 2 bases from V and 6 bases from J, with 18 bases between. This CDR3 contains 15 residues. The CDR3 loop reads CASSVYHGGRGEQYF. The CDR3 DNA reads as TGTGCCAGCAGCGTTTATCACGGGGGGCGCGGCGAGCAGTACTTC. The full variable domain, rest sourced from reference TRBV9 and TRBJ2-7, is DSGVTQTPKHLITATGQRVTLRCSPRSGDLSVYWYQQSLDQGLQFLIQYYNGEERAKGNILERFSAQQFPDLHSELNLSSLELGDSALYFCASSVYHGGRGEQYFGPGTRLTVT.

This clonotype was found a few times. The CDR3 reads CASSSRPGQAYNEQFF. CDR3 nucleotide sequence: TGTGCCAGCAGCTCCCGCCCGGGACAAGCCTACAATGAGCAGTTCTTC. The rearrangement links TRBV7-3 to TRBJ2-1; D is perhaps TRBD1 (6 bases). The germline CDR1 and CDR2 sequences are SGHTA and FQGTGA. The CDR3 runs 16 residues. V lost 4 bases and J lost 2, with 15 bases in between.

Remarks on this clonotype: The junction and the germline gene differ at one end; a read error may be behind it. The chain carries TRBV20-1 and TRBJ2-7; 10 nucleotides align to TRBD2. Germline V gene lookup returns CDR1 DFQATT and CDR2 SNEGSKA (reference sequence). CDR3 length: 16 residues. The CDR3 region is CCARGLAGVPAYEQYF. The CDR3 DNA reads TGCTGTGCCCGTGGGCTAGCGGGAGTCCCAGCCTACGAGCAGTACTTC.

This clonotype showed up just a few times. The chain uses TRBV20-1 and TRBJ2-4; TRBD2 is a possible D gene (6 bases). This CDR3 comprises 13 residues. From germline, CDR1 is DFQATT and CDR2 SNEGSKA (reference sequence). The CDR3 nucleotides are TGCTCTAAGACTAGATTAGCCAAAAACATTCAGTACTTC. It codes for CSKTRLAKNIQYF.

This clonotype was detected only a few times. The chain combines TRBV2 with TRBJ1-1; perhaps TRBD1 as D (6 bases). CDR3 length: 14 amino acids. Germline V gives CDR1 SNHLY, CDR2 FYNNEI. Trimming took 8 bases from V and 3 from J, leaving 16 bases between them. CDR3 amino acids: CASLLGGLDTEAFF. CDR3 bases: TGTGCCAGCCTTCTTGGGGGGCTAGACACTGAAGCTTTCTTT.

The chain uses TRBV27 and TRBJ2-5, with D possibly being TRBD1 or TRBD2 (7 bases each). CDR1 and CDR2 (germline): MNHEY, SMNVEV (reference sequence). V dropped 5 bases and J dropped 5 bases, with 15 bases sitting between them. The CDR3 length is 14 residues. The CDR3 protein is CASSRNRGGETQYF. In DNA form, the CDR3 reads TGTGCCAGCAGTAGAAACAGGGGAGGGGAGACCCAGTACTTC.

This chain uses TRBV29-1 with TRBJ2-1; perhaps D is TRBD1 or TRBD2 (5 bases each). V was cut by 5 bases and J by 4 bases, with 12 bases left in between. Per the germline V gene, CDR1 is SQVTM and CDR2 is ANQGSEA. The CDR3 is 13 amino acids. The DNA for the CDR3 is TGCAGCGTTCACCGGGACCGGTACAATGAGCAGTTCTTC. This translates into CSVHRDRYNEQFF.

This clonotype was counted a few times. CDR3 region: CASSGRQGLNTEAFF. The CDR3 DNA reads as TGTGCCAGCAGTGGACGACAAGGTTTGAACACTGAAGCTTTCTTT. The chain couples TRBV6-1 to TRBJ1-1; D is undetermined. CDR1 MNHNS and CDR2 SASEGT come from the germline V gene. V was trimmed by 4 bases and J by 0 bases, leaving 12 bases between them. CDR3 length: 15 residues.

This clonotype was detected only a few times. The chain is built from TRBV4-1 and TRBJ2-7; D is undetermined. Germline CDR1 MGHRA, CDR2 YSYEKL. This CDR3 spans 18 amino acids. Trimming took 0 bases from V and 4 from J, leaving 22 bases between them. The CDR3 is CASSQERAGTLRFYEQYF. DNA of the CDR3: TGCGCCAGCAGCCAAGAACGGGCAGGCACCCTCCGATTTTACGAGCAGTACTTC.

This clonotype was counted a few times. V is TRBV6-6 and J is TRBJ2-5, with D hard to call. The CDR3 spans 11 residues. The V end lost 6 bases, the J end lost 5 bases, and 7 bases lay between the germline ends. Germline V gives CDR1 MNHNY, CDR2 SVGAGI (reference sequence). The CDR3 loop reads CASSVVETQYF. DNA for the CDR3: TGTGCCAGCAGCGTAGTGGAGACCCAGTACTTC.

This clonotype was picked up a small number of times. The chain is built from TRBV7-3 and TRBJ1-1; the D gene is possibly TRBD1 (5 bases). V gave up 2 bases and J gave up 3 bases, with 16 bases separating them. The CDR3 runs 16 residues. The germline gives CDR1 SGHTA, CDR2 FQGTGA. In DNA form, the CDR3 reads TGTGCCAGCAGCTTACAAGAGGGCCGGGGGTACACTGAAGCTTTCTTT. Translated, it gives CASSLQEGRGYTEAFF.

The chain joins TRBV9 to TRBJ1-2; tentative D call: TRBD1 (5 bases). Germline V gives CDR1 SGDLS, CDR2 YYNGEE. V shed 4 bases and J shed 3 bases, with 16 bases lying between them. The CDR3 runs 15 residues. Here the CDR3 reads CASSTGTGGYYGYTF. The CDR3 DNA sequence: TGTGCCAGCAGCACCGGGACTGGCGGTTACTATGGCTACACCTTC.

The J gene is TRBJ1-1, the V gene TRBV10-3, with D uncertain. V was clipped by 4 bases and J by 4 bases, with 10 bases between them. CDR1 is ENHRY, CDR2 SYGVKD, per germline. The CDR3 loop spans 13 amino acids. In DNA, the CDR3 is TGTGCCATCAGTGTACGACCTTTCACTGAAGCTTTCTTT. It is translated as CAISVRPFTEAFF.

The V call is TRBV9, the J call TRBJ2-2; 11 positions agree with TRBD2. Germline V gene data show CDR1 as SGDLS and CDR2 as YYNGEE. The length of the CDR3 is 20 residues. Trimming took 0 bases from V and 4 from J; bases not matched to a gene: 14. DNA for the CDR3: TGTGCCAGCAGCGTAGGGCTAGCGGGGGGTGCCGACGGTAGCACCGGGGAGCTGTTTTTT. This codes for CASSVGLAGGADGSTGELFF.

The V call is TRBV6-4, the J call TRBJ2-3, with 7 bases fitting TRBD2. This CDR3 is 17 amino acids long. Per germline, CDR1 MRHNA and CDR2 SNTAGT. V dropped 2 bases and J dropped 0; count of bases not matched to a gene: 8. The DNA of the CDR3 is TGTGCCAGCAGTGACGCGGTCGGTAGCGGGAGCACAGATACGCAGTATTTT. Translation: CASSDAVGSGSTDTQYF.

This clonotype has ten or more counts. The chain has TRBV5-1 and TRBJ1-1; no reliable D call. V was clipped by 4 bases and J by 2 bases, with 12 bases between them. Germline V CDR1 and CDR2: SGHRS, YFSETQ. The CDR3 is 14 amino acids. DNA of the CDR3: TGCGCCAGCAGCACTAGGACGGGAAACACTGAAGCTTTCTTT. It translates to CASSTRTGNTEAFF.

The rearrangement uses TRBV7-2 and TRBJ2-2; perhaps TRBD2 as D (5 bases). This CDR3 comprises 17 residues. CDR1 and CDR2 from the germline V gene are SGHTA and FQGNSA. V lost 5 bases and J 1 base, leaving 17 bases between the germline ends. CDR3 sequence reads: CASSRRGRQVNTGELFF. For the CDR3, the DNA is TGTGCCAGCAGCCGCAGAGGGCGCCAGGTGAACACCGGGGAGCTGTTTTTT.

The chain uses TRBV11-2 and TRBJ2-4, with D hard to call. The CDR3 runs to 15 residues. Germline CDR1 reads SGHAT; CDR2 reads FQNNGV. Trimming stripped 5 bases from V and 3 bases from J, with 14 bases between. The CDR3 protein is CASSPSRVGKNIQYF. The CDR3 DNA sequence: TGTGCCAGCAGCCCCTCCCGGGTGGGCAAAAACATTCAGTACTTC.

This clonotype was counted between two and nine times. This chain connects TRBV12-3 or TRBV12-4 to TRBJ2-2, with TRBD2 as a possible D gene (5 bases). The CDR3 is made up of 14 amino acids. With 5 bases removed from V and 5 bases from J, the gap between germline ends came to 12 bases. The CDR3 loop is CASSTRFRTGELFF. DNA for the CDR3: TGTGCCAGCAGTACTAGGTTTAGGACCGGGGAGCTGTTTTTT.

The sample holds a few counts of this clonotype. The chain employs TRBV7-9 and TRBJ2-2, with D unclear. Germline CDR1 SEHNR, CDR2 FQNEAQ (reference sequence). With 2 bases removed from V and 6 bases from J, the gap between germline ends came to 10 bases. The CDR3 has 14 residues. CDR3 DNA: TGTGCCAGCAGCTTACCCCTAGTATCCGGGGAGCTGTTTTTT. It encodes CASSLPLVSGELFF. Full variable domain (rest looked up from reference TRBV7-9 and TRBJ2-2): DTGVSQNPRHKITKRGQNVTFRCDPISEHNRLYWYRQTLGQGPEFLTYFQNEAQLEKSRLLSDRFSAERPKGSFSTLEIQRTEQGDSAMYLCASSLPLVSGELFFGEGSRLTVL.

The CDR3, as DNA: TGTGCCAGCAGCAAGGGACAGGGGGTGGGGTACCAAGAGACCCAGTACTTC. Translated: CASSKGQGVGYQETQYF. The rearrangement joins TRBV5-6 to TRBJ2-5; TRBD1 aligns across 11 bases. V shed 4 bases and J 0 bases; nucleotides not matched to a gene: 8. The CDR3 runs 17 residues. CDR1 is SGHDT, CDR2 YYEEEE, per germline.